This is a list of T cell receptor beta chains from one sample in a study of cytotoxic CD8 clonotypes in ibrutinib-treated CLL. Here immunoSEQ multiplex PCR was the method, and the copy in TCRdb shows in-frame clones only, minus some. Counted here are under 300,000 clones, 60% to 75% occurring once; the ten biggest clones make up about 16%. The material was PBMCs, obtained after 24 months of ibrutinib treatment. These receptors originate from a human donor with chronic lymphocytic leukemia. The CDR3 runs from the conserved cysteine through the conserved F or W. The size field is filled for only some rows; it gives once, few, many or a size class.

abundance	v_gene	j_gene	len	CDR3aa
-	TRBV10-3	TRBJ2-1	12	CAISDSSGTQFF
-	TRBV5-1	TRBJ2-2	15	CASSTVSRNTGELFF
-	TRBV28	TRBJ2-1	14	CASIGSGGYNEQFF
-	TRBV18	TRBJ2-5	14	CASSPVRSPSSQYF
-	TRBV9	TRBJ2-5	15	CASSVAPRAEETQYF
-	TRBV19	TRBJ1-5	16	CASSWGDREYDQPQHF
-	TRBV25-1	TRBJ2-7	13	CASGLGPAYEQYF
-	TRBV7-6	TRBJ1-3	15	CASSPGTGIFYTIYF
-	TRBV19	TRBJ2-2	14	CASSASSNTGELFF
-	TRBV5-1	TRBJ2-5	14	CASSLVPGKETQYF
-	TRBV5-1	TRBJ2-7	19	CASSPDLSGSRFLSYEQYF
-	TRBV28	TRBJ1-2	9	CASGYGYTF
-	TRBV9	TRBJ2-7	17	CASSATSGRAPSYEQYF
-	TRBV4-2	TRBJ2-7	18	CASSPLPQAAGVGYEQYF
-	TRBV30	TRBJ2-6	18	CAREGSAGQNSGANVLTF
few	TRBV18	TRBJ1-5	13	CASSRGAGQPQHF
-	TRBV7-3	TRBJ2-7	16	CASSPRGGTEDYEQYF
-	TRBV6-5	TRBJ2-7	15	CASSYMTGSGDEQYF
-	TRBV28	TRBJ2-7	14	CASSSRTSLYEQYF
-	TRBV7-3	TRBJ2-1	11	CASSLGTEQFF
-	TRBV25-1	TRBJ2-1	14	CASSDGTLLNEQFF
-	TRBV7-3	TRBJ1-1	13	CASSRQGDTEAFF
-	TRBV9	TRBJ1-3	17	CASSVATPTGAGNTIYF
-	TRBV4-1	TRBJ2-7	15	CASSTRDSYSYEQYF
-	TRBV11-2	TRBJ2-7	13	CATKSGGPYEQYF
few	TRBV4-2	TRBJ2-1	16	CASSQESLAGINEQFF
few	TRBV28	TRBJ2-1	16	CASSPPWARNVNEQFF
-	TRBV5-1	TRBJ2-3	15	CASSLAGAVTDTQYF
-	TRBV6-6	TRBJ2-2	14	CASQWGDGTGELFF
-	TRBV30	TRBJ2-3	15	CAWSTLGPRGDTQYF
-	TRBV4-3	TRBJ2-7	20	CASSLAFSLSTSGGSYEQYF
few	TRBV5-1	TRBJ2-7	14	CASSRQGATYEQYF
-	TRBV9	TRBJ2-1	16	CASSVDGQGAYNEQFF
-	TRBV19	TRBJ2-7	17	CASSIGATGVSFYEQYF
-	TRBV28	TRBJ2-3	15	CASSPPGDGTDTQYF
few	TRBV9	TRBJ2-1	15	CASSVDQSSYNEQFF
-	TRBV7-2	TRBJ2-7	13	CASSTQTDGEQYF
few	TRBV11-2	TRBJ2-7	13	CASSFGTRSEQYF
few	TRBV29-1	TRBJ2-5	15	CSVLGLAGVQETQYF
once	TRBV28	TRBJ2-7	13	CASTTGFSYEQYF
-	TRBV27	TRBJ2-1	14	CASSLGTGAYEQFF
few	TRBV9	TRBJ2-1	10	CASGHNEQFF
-	TRBV6-5	TRBJ2-7	14	CASSPGQGRYEQYF
few	TRBV7-6	TRBJ2-7	14	CASSLAQGVWEQYF
-	TRBV30	TRBJ1-1	13	CAWTGAPFLGAFF
-	TRBV9	TRBJ2-1	16	CASSVAWQGGNNEQFF